These 22 T cell receptor beta chains came from one sample sequenced in a study of T cell repertoires in ileal Crohn's disease. Sequenced by immunoSEQ multiplex PCR; TCRdb stores in-frame clones only, minus some. The table includes 5,300 or so clones, less than 90% detected once. The specimen was ileal tissue. Receptor source: an adult with Crohn's disease.

The J gene is TRBJ2-7, the V gene TRBV9; no reliable D call. Germline lookup yields CDR1 SGDLS and CDR2 YYNGEE. V lost 3 bases and J lost 2, with 6 bases in between. The CDR3 contains 12 residues. In nucleotides, the CDR3 is TGTGCCAGCAGCGCCGACCCCTACGAGCAGTACTTC. Protein: CASSADPYEQYF.

This clone is a singleton in its sample. The J gene is TRBJ1-2, the V gene TRBV28; no reliable D call. The germline V and J ends were trimmed by 3 bases and 6 bases, with 2 bases remaining between them. The germline CDR1 and CDR2 sequences are MDHEN and SYDVKM. This CDR3 region has 10 residues. CDR3 region: CASSFNGYTF. Here the CDR3 DNA reads TGTGCCAGCAGTTTTAATGGCTACACCTTC.

The rearrangement joins TRBV5-1 to TRBJ2-7; perhaps TRBD2 as D (6 bases). CDR3 length: 13 amino acids. Trimming pared 4 bases from V and 6 bases from J, leaving 14 bases between. In germline, CDR1 is SGHRS, CDR2 YFSETQ. The CDR3 loop is CASSPGGSLEQYF. The DNA for the CDR3 is TGCGCCAGCAGCCCTGGGGGGAGCCTCGAGCAGTACTTC. The full variable domain, completed using reference TRBV5-1 and TRBJ2-7, is KAGVTQTPRYLIKTRGQQVTLSCSPISGHRSVSWYQQTPGQGLQFLFEYFSETQRNKGNFPGRFSGRQFSNSRSEMNVSTLELGDSALYLCASSPGGSLEQYFGPGTRLTVT.

J is TRBJ2-7 and V is TRBV18; D is possibly TRBD1 (5 bases). The germline V gene encodes CDR1 KGHSH and CDR2 LQKENI. Trimming cost V 0 bases and J 4 bases, with 13 bases left between them. The CDR3 length is 15 residues. In DNA, the CDR3 is TGTGCCAGCTCACCACCGGGAAGGGGCCGGTACGAGCAGTACTTC. Residues: CASSPPGRGRYEQYF. Filled out from reference TRBV18 and TRBJ2-7, the complete variable domain reads NAGVMQNPRHLVRRRGQEARLRCSPMKGHSHVYWYRQLPEEGLKFMVYLQKENIIDESGMPKERFSAEFPKEGPSILRIQQVVRGDSAAYFCASSPPGRGRYEQYFGPGTRLTVT.

In this sample, this clone turned up once. This chain connects TRBV7-8 to TRBJ2-2, with TRBD2 identical over 7 bases. J was trimmed by 4 bases and V by 2 bases; bases with no gene match: 10. The CDR3 runs to 17 residues. Germline V gene lookup returns CDR1 SGHVS and CDR2 FQNEAQ. CDR3 loop: CASSLYKGRVSTGELFF. CDR3 in DNA: TGTGCCAGCAGCTTATACAAGGGGAGGGTTTCCACCGGGGAGCTGTTTTTT.

In its sample, this clone was seen once. The chain links TRBV12-5 to TRBJ1-2; 9 bases match TRBD1. The CDR3 runs to 14 residues. In germline, CDR1 is LGHNT, CDR2 FRNRAP. The trim removed 3 bases at V and 7 bases at J, leaving 6 bases unmatched. DNA for the CDR3: TGTGCTAGTGGTTTTCACACAGGGGGCTTTGGCTACACCTTC. It yields the protein CASGFHTGGFGYTF.

V is TRBV29-1 and J is TRBJ2-7; 13 bases align to TRBD2. Looked up from germline, CDR1 is SQVTM and CDR2 is ANQGSEA. Trimming removed 7 bases from V and 2 bases from J; junction bases left unmatched: 11. The CDR3 loop spans 16 amino acids. The DNA of the CDR3 is TGCAGCGCTGCGGGACTAGCGGGGAGAACTACCTACGAGCAGTACTTC. It codes for CSAAGLAGRTTYEQYF.

This sequence joins TRBV6-6 and TRBJ2-5; no reliable D call. V was cut by 9 bases and J by 5 bases, with 10 bases left in between. The CDR3 has 11 amino acids. Germline assignment: CDR1 MNHNY and CDR2 SVGAGI (reference sequence). Written as DNA, the CDR3 is TGTGCCAGTAAAAAAAAGGAGACCCAGTACTTC. This sequence encodes CASKKKETQYF.

This clone came up a few times. The gene calls are TRBV28 and TRBJ1-6, with D possibly TRBD1 on 6 matching bases. The CDR3 covers 12 residues. Trimming removed 6 bases at V and 8 bases at J, with 8 bases between. Germline assignment: CDR1 MDHEN and CDR2 SYDVKM. The CDR3 protein is CASRDRHSPLHF. The CDR3 region has the DNA TGTGCCAGCAGGGACAGACATTCACCCCTCCACTTT.

The V call is TRBV29-1, the J call TRBJ1-2; no firm D call. The CDR3 runs to 14 residues. Germline values: CDR1 SQVTM, CDR2 ANQGSEA. Trimming shortened V by 2 bases and J by 0 bases, and 10 bases separated the two germline ends. Written as DNA, the CDR3 is TGCAGCGTTGAACTCGGGTGGACTAACTATGGCTACACCTTC. It is translated as CSVELGWTNYGYTF.

In its sample, this clone ranks as large. The chain recombines TRBV2 with TRBJ1-2; D ambiguous. Trimming stripped 2 bases from V and 0 bases from J, with 16 bases between. CDR1 is SNHLY and CDR2 is FYNNEI in the germline V gene. The CDR3 extends over 17 amino acids. This chain's CDR3 is CASSEQNFPHPNYGYTF. CDR3 nucleotide sequence: TGTGCCAGCAGTGAACAGAACTTTCCCCACCCTAACTATGGCTACACCTTC. Combining the CDR3 with reference TRBV2 and TRBJ1-2 gives the whole variable domain EPEVTQTPSHQVTQMGQEVILRCVPISNHLYFYWYRQILGQKVEFLVSFYNNEISEKSEIFDDQFSVERPDGSNFTLKIRSTKLEDSAMYFCASSEQNFPHPNYGYTFGSGTRLTVV.

V is TRBV9 and J is TRBJ1-3; D possibly corresponds to TRBD1 (6 bases). The CDR3 runs to 14 residues. Germline CDR1 reads SGDLS; CDR2 reads YYNGEE. V lost 4 bases, J lost 4 bases, and 12 bases lay in between. Here the CDR3 reads CASSPARGGNTIYF. CDR3 bases: TGTGCCAGCAGCCCCGCCAGGGGAGGAAACACCATATATTTT.

The rearrangement joins TRBV10-2 to TRBJ1-5; possibly TRBD1 for D (5 bases). Germline V gene lookup returns CDR1 WSHSY and CDR2 SAAADI. This CDR3 is 14 amino acids long. V lost 6 bases to trimming and J lost 2 bases, with 11 bases between them. The CDR3 DNA follows: TGCGCCAGCAGAGGGGACGGCCGCAATCAGCCCCAGCATTTT. Amino acid sequence: CASRGDGRNQPQHF.

The chain employs TRBV19 and TRBJ1-2; the match to TRBD1 covers 12 bases. The CDR3 runs to 15 residues. From germline, CDR1 is LNHDA and CDR2 SQIVND (reference sequence). V dropped 6 bases and J dropped 5; count of bases not matched to a gene: 7. CDR3 amino acids: CASSGTGGVQYGYTF. As DNA, the CDR3 is TGTGCCAGTAGCGGGACAGGGGGCGTTCAATATGGCTACACCTTC.

The J gene is TRBJ2-1, the V gene TRBV9; D not certain. The CDR3 has 12 amino acids. Per germline, CDR1 SGDLS and CDR2 YYNGEE. V was cut by 0 bases and J by 4 bases, with 2 bases left in between. The CDR3 loop is CASSVGYNEQFF. CDR3 sequence (DNA): TGTGCCAGCAGCGTAGGGTACAATGAGCAGTTCTTC.

The rearrangement uses TRBV19 and TRBJ2-1; D ambiguous. From germline, CDR1 is LNHDA and CDR2 SQIVND (reference sequence). The CDR3 spans 12 residues. V was clipped by 5 bases and J by 10 bases, with 12 bases between them. In nucleotides, the CDR3 is TGTGCCAGTAGTGAAGGGTATTTCGAGCAGTTCTTC. Translating it yields CASSEGYFEQFF.

The chain joins TRBV5-1 to TRBJ1-6, with a possible D match to TRBD1 (5 bases). The CDR3 spans 14 residues. Trimming removed 0 bases at V and 6 bases at J, with 7 bases between. Germline V gene lookup returns CDR1 SGHRS and CDR2 YFSETQ. The CDR3 DNA reads as TGCGCCAGCAGCTTGGCTCAGGGTAATTCACCCCTCCACTTT. Encoded protein: CASSLAQGNSPLHF.

With regard to this clone: Other DNA sequences in this sample translate to the same CDR3. The chain uses TRBV19 and TRBJ2-7; no clear D gene. CDR1 is LNHDA, CDR2 SQIVND, per germline (reference sequence). This CDR3 is 13 amino acids long. V was shortened by 1 base and J by 3 bases, with 7 bases between the two germline ends. CDR3 protein: CASSIGSYYEQYF. CDR3 DNA sequence: TGTGCCAGTAGTATAGGAAGTTACTACGAGCAGTACTTC.

This clone has a single count. The chain uses TRBV7-9 and TRBJ2-1, with a tentative D call TRBD1 (5 bases). This CDR3 has 14 residues. The ends were cut back, 5 bases at V and 5 bases at J, with 13 bases in the middle. Germline values: CDR1 SEHNR, CDR2 FQNEAQ (reference sequence). The CDR3 DNA reads TGTGCCAGCAGCCCGGCGACAGCTAACAATGAGCAGTTCTTC. Translation: CASSPATANNEQFF.

This rearrangement joins TRBV28 to TRBJ1-4, with D perhaps TRBD1 (5 bases). This CDR3 has 15 residues. Deletions cut 6 bases from V and 7 bases from J, with 18 bases between. In germline, CDR1 is MDHEN, CDR2 SYDVKM. The CDR3 region has the DNA TGTGCCAGCAGCTTCCGGACAATTTTGGGTGAAAAACTGTTTTTT. This sequence encodes CASSFRTILGEKLFF.

The table lists this clone with a few counts. The chain has TRBV5-5 and TRBJ1-2, with unresolved D. Germline loops: CDR1 SGHKS, CDR2 YYEKEE (reference sequence). The CDR3 is made up of 15 amino acids. V was cut by 0 bases and J by 0 bases, with 9 bases left in between. DNA for the CDR3: TGTGCCAGCAGCTTGGCGGGCAGCACTAACTATGGCTACACCTTC. This translates into CASSLAGSTNYGYTF.

The genes are TRBV9 and TRBJ2-5; 11 bases map to TRBD2. With V trimmed by 4 bases and J by 3 bases, 2 bases remained unmatched. CDR1 is SGDLS and CDR2 is YYNGEE in the germline V gene. The CDR3 runs to 14 residues. The CDR3 DNA is TGTGCCAGCAGCTGGGGACTAGCGGAAGAGACCCAGTACTTC. It translates to CASSWGLAEETQYF.